The rows below give T cell receptor beta chains drawn from one sample of a study of PD-L1 blockade in urothelial cancer. The assay was immunoSEQ multiplex PCR, and TCRdb's table has in-frame clones only and misses some. The sample carries more than 45,000 clones, about 68% recorded once. The sample was PBMCs, taken around atezolizumab (anti-PD-L1) treatment. The source is a man in his 70s with urothelial cancer. The CDR3 runs from the conserved cysteine through the conserved F or W. Each record gives: clone size, D gene, V gene, J gene, CDR3 DNA, CDR3 protein. The D gene is left open where the match is weak. Expanded clones get a size class; other rows say once, few or many, or leave the size out.

clone_size: .
d_call: TRBD1
v_call: TRBV27
j_call: TRBJ1-2
cdr3_nt: TGTGCCAGCAGTTTAAGGGACAGGGGGATGTTTGGCTACACCTTC
cdr3_aa: CASSLRDRGMFGYTF

clone_size: .
d_call: .
v_call: TRBV18
j_call: TRBJ1-4
cdr3_nt: TGTGCCAGCTCACCACCGGCGGGGGGCGCGAGGGAAAAACTGTTTTTT
cdr3_aa: CASSPPAGGAREKLFF

clone_size: .
d_call: .
v_call: TRBV13
j_call: TRBJ2-3
cdr3_nt: TGTGCCAGCAGCTCCGTAGTTCGAGCCCATAGCACAGATACGCAGTATTTT
cdr3_aa: CASSSVVRAHSTDTQYF

clone_size: .
d_call: .
v_call: TRBV12-5
j_call: TRBJ1-1
cdr3_nt: TGTGCTAGTGGTTTGGTACTTAGGGGAAACACTGAAGCTTTCTTT
cdr3_aa: CASGLVLRGNTEAFF

clone_size: .
d_call: TRBD1
v_call: TRBV5-5
j_call: TRBJ2-5
cdr3_nt: TGTGCCAGCAGCTTTGGGACAGGGACGGAGACCCAGTACTTC
cdr3_aa: CASSFGTGTETQYF

clone_size: .
d_call: TRBD2
v_call: TRBV5-4
j_call: TRBJ2-1
cdr3_nt: TGTGCCAGCAGCACCCCGACTAGCGGAAGGGGCAATGAGCAGTTCTTC
cdr3_aa: CASSTPTSGRGNEQFF

clone_size: few
d_call: .
v_call: TRBV18
j_call: TRBJ1-1
cdr3_nt: TGTGCCAGCTCTCCCGACACTTTGAACACTGAAGCTTTCTTT
cdr3_aa: CASSPDTLNTEAFF

clone_size: once
d_call: .
v_call: TRBV20-1
j_call: TRBJ2-3
cdr3_nt: TGCAGTGCGCCGGGGGCAGATACGCAGTATTTT
cdr3_aa: CSAPGADTQYF

clone_size: .
d_call: .
v_call: TRBV6-1
j_call: TRBJ1-3
cdr3_nt: TGTGCCAGCAGTGTATCCAGGGGCTCTGGAAACACCATATATTTT
cdr3_aa: CASSVSRGSGNTIYF

clone_size: .
d_call: TRBD2
v_call: TRBV5-4
j_call: TRBJ2-7
cdr3_nt: TGTGCCAGCAGCTTCCCGCGGGGGGACTCCTACGAGCAGTACTTC
cdr3_aa: CASSFPRGDSYEQYF

clone_size: .
d_call: TRBD1
v_call: TRBV7-2
j_call: TRBJ2-5
cdr3_nt: TGTGCCAGCAGCTTAGAAGGCAGGGGGACGGAGACCCAGTACTTC
cdr3_aa: CASSLEGRGTETQYF

clone_size: .
d_call: TRBD1
v_call: TRBV7-9
j_call: TRBJ2-7
cdr3_nt: TGTGCCAGCAGCCGGGGGACAGGGACGAGCTCCTACGAGCAGTACTTC
cdr3_aa: CASSRGTGTSSYEQYF

clone_size: few
d_call: TRBD2
v_call: TRBV7-7
j_call: TRBJ2-5
cdr3_nt: TGTGCTAGCAGCGGCGGGAGGGAAGAGACCCAGTACTTC
cdr3_aa: CASSGGREETQYF

clone_size: once
d_call: TRBD1
v_call: TRBV5-1
j_call: TRBJ2-1
cdr3_nt: TGCGCCAGCAGCCTACAGGGGGACTACAATGAGCAGTTCTTC
cdr3_aa: CASSLQGDYNEQFF

clone_size: .
d_call: TRBD2
v_call: TRBV10-1
j_call: TRBJ2-7
cdr3_nt: TGCGCCAGCAGTGAGAGAGCCGGCGGGGGGGCCTCCTACGAGCAGTACTTC
cdr3_aa: CASSERAGGGASYEQYF

clone_size: .
d_call: TRBD2
v_call: TRBV11-3
j_call: TRBJ2-5
cdr3_nt: TGTGCCAGCAGCAGAACTCAGACGGGACTAGCGGATGAGACCCAGTACTTC
cdr3_aa: CASSRTQTGLADETQYF

clone_size: .
d_call: .
v_call: TRBV19
j_call: TRBJ2-2
cdr3_nt: TGTGCCAGTAGTAGGAGGTCGAACACCGGGGAGCTGTTTTTT
cdr3_aa: CASSRRSNTGELFF

clone_size: .
d_call: TRBD2
v_call: TRBV6-1
j_call: TRBJ2-7
cdr3_nt: TGTGCCAGCAGATCGAGCGGGGGTAGTGCTTACGAGCAGTACTTC
cdr3_aa: CASRSSGGSAYEQYF

clone_size: .
d_call: .
v_call: TRBV12-5
j_call: TRBJ1-1
cdr3_nt: TGTGCTAGTGGCTCGGACACTGAAGCTTTCTTT
cdr3_aa: CASGSDTEAFF

clone_size: .
d_call: TRBD1
v_call: TRBV6-1
j_call: TRBJ1-2
cdr3_nt: TGTGCCAGCACCCTCGACAGGGGGCTCGGCTACACCTTC
cdr3_aa: CASTLDRGLGYTF

clone_size: few
d_call: .
v_call: TRBV28
j_call: TRBJ2-1
cdr3_nt: TGTGCCAGCAGGCAACCGGGTCCATCTACAAATGAGCAGTTCTTC
cdr3_aa: CASRQPGPSTNEQFF

clone_size: .
d_call: TRBD1
v_call: TRBV7-2
j_call: TRBJ1-2
cdr3_nt: TGTGCCAGCAGCCCGCGACAGGGACCGGTAGGCTACACCTTC
cdr3_aa: CASSPRQGPVGYTF

clone_size: few
d_call: TRBD2
v_call: TRBV7-6
j_call: TRBJ2-3
cdr3_nt: TGTGCCAGCAGCTTAGGGACCCTTGCAGCGGGGAGAACAGATACGCAGTATTTT
cdr3_aa: CASSLGTLAAGRTDTQYF

clone_size: .
d_call: .
v_call: TRBV11-1
j_call: TRBJ2-7
cdr3_nt: TGTGCCAGCCAAGACGGGAGACTCTCCTACGAGCAGTACTTC
cdr3_aa: CASQDGRLSYEQYF

clone_size: .
d_call: TRBD2
v_call: TRBV7-9
j_call: TRBJ2-7
cdr3_nt: TGTGCCAGCAGCTCCGTCAGGGCTAGCGGGAGGTCTATCCACGAGCAGTACTTC
cdr3_aa: CASSSVRASGRSIHEQYF

clone_size: .
d_call: .
v_call: TRBV23-1
j_call: TRBJ1-2
cdr3_nt: TGCGCCAGCAGTCAGATGAGGGAAGATGGCTACACCTTC
cdr3_aa: CASSQMREDGYTF

clone_size: few
d_call: TRBD1
v_call: TRBV4-1
j_call: TRBJ1-6
cdr3_nt: TGCGCCAGCAGCCAACAGGGGGCATTGGATTCACCCCTCCACTTT
cdr3_aa: CASSQQGALDSPLHF

clone_size: .
d_call: .
v_call: TRBV7-2
j_call: TRBJ2-2
cdr3_nt: TGTGCCAGCAGCTTAGGTACTAGCCCCGGGGAGCTGTTTTTT
cdr3_aa: CASSLGTSPGELFF

clone_size: .
d_call: TRBD1
v_call: TRBV6-1
j_call: TRBJ1-5
cdr3_nt: TGTGCCACGGGACAGGGGAAGCCTCAGCATTTT
cdr3_aa: CATGQGKPQHF

clone_size: .
d_call: .
v_call: TRBV5-1
j_call: TRBJ2-5
cdr3_nt: TGCGCCAGCAGCGTCCCCGGAGGGGAGACCCAGTACTTC
cdr3_aa: CASSVPGGETQYF

clone_size: .
d_call: TRBD2
v_call: TRBV2
j_call: TRBJ2-3
cdr3_nt: TGTGCCAGCAGTGATAGACTAGCGGGGACACGCACAGATACGCAGTATTTT
cdr3_aa: CASSDRLAGTRTDTQYF

clone_size: .
d_call: .
v_call: TRBV6-1
j_call: TRBJ1-1
cdr3_nt: TGTGCCAGCAGGGTAGAGGTTCTAAACACTGAAGCTTTCTTT
cdr3_aa: CASRVEVLNTEAFF

clone_size: .
d_call: TRBD1
v_call: TRBV7-9
j_call: TRBJ2-2
cdr3_nt: TGTGCCAGCAGCCCCGGACAGGGGGGAAGGACCGGGGAGCTGTTTTTT
cdr3_aa: CASSPGQGGRTGELFF

clone_size: .
d_call: TRBD1
v_call: TRBV5-5
j_call: TRBJ1-3
cdr3_nt: TGTGCCAGCAGCCGGACAGGGATAGGAAACACCATATATTTT
cdr3_aa: CASSRTGIGNTIYF

clone_size: .
d_call: TRBD1
v_call: TRBV19
j_call: TRBJ2-5
cdr3_nt: TGTGCCAGTAGTTACGGGACAGCTGCGGAGACCCAGTACTTC
cdr3_aa: CASSYGTAAETQYF

clone_size: .
d_call: .
v_call: TRBV7-2
j_call: TRBJ2-4
cdr3_nt: TGTGCCAGCAGCCACGTGGCAGAGGCCCAGTACTTC
cdr3_aa: CASSHVAEAQYF

clone_size: .
d_call: TRBD1
v_call: TRBV6-1
j_call: TRBJ2-1
cdr3_nt: TGTGCCAGCACCCTCGACAGGGACTACAATGAGCAGTTCTTC
cdr3_aa: CASTLDRDYNEQFF

clone_size: .
d_call: TRBD2
v_call: TRBV10-3
j_call: TRBJ2-5
cdr3_nt: TGTGCCATCAGTGAATCCTTGGGGACTAGCGGGCAAGAGACCCAGTACTTC
cdr3_aa: CAISESLGTSGQETQYF